This T cell receptor (beta chain) was sequenced during a study of technical replicates of blood from a few donors. The assay was immunoSEQ multiplex PCR, and TCRdb's table has in-frame clones only and misses some. The sample holds 55,000 to 70,000 clones; approximately 83% are singletons and the top ten take more than 5%. There are 14 residues in the CDR3. Germline loops: CDR1 SEHNR, CDR2 FQNEAQ (reference sequence). Trimming took 5 bases from V and 5 from J, leaving 15 bases between them. This TCR came from a human donor in good health. Some clones in this sample may be carry-over from other donors' samples. The V and J genes are TRBV7-9 and TRBJ2-5; weak D call: TRBD1 (5 bases). Source material: PBMCs. This CDR3 reads CASSRRTDKETQYF. CDR3 sequence (DNA): TGTGCCAGCAGCCGACGGACGGACAAGGAGACCCAGTACTTC.